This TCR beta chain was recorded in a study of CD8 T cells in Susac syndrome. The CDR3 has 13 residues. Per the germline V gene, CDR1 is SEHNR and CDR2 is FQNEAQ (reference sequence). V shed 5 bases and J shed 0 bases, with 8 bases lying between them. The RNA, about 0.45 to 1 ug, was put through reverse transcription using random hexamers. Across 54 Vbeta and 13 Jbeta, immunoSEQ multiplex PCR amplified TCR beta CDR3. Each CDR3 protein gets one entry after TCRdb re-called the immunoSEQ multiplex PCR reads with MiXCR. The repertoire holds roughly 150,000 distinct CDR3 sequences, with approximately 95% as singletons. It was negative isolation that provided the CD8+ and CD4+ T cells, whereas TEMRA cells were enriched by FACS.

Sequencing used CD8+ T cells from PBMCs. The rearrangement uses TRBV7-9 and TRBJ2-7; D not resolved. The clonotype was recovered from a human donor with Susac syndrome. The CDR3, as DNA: TGTGCCAGCAGCGTAGAGGCCTCCTACGAGCAGTACTTC. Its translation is CASSVEASYEQYF.